These 21 T cell receptor beta chains were sequenced from one sample in a study of blood T cell repertoires in COVID-19. Some clones are missing from TCRdb's copy, which holds only in-frame ones; the method was immunoSEQ multiplex PCR. The sample records approximately 40,000 clones, about four fifths being singletons. Sequencing used peripheral blood. The receptors stem from a man older than 75 with active or convalescent COVID-19.

CDR3 region: CAWNRFSNQPQHF. Written as DNA, the CDR3 is TGTGCCTGGAATAGATTTAGCAATCAGCCCCAGCATTTT. The gene calls are TRBV30 and TRBJ1-5; D unclear. CDR1 is GTSNPN, CDR2 SVGIG, per germline (reference sequence). This CDR3 spans 13 amino acids. The ends were cut back, 4 bases at V and 0 bases at J, with 7 bases in the middle.

The chain employs TRBV28 and TRBJ2-7; 11 bases map to TRBD2. Germline trimming cut 2 bases from V and 1 base from J; bases unmatched to any gene: 4. This CDR3 is 16 amino acids long. Per the germline V gene, CDR1 is MDHEN and CDR2 is SYDVKM. Here the CDR3 reads CASSLKGTSGSYEQYF. The CDR3 bases are TGTGCCAGCAGTTTAAAGGGGACTAGCGGTTCCTACGAGCAGTACTTC.

About this clone: The junction differs from germline at one of its ends, possibly a read error. This chain connects TRBV28 to TRBJ1-1, with D maybe TRBD1 (5 bases). The V gene's germline CDR1 is MDHEN and CDR2 SYDVKM. CDR3 size: 11 residues. CDR3 residues: CASSFRQGPEF. The DNA of the CDR3 is TGTGCCAGCAGTTTTCGTCAGGGTCCCGAATTT.

In DNA, the CDR3 is TGTGCCAGCAGCCTAAGACAGGGGTTGGCTGGGGCCAACGTCCTGACTTTC. Its protein is CASSLRQGLAGANVLTF. The V gene is TRBV2, the J gene TRBJ2-6; 8 nucleotides match TRBD1. The CDR3 consists of 17 residues. The V and J ends lost 6 bases and 2 bases, in that order; junction bases with no gene match: 9. Per the germline V gene, CDR1 is SNHLY and CDR2 is FYNNEI.

The DNA for the CDR3 is TGCGCCAGCAGCCGACTACCGGCAGTGGTGGATGGCTACACCTTC. This sequence encodes CASSRLPAVVDGYTF. V is TRBV5-1 and J is TRBJ1-2; D is unclear. The germline gives CDR1 SGHRS, CDR2 YFSETQ. The V end lost 4 bases, the J end lost 6 bases, and 19 bases lay between the germline ends. The CDR3 is 15 residues long.

A single count supports this clone. The chain couples TRBV5-6 to TRBJ1-2; 7 nucleotides line up with TRBD1. V lost 0 bases, J lost 7 bases, and 15 bases stayed unmatched. Germline V lookup: CDR1 SGHDT, CDR2 YYEEEE. The CDR3 extends over 17 amino acids. CDR3 amino acids: CASSLELQGILYFGYTF. Here the CDR3 DNA reads TGTGCCAGCAGCTTGGAATTACAGGGGATACTATACTTTGGCTACACCTTC.

The V call is TRBV6-5, the J call TRBJ1-4; possible D gene TRBD1, 5 bases. Germline values: CDR1 MNHEY, CDR2 SVGAGI. This CDR3 has 15 amino acids. Deletions cut 6 bases from V and 0 bases from J, with 11 bases between. The CDR3 region is CASRSTAATNEKLFF. The CDR3 bases are TGTGCCAGCAGATCGACAGCTGCAACTAATGAAAAACTGTTTTTT.

J is TRBJ2-7 and V is TRBV6-2 or TRBV6-3, with 7 bases fitting TRBD1. The germline CDR1 and CDR2 sequences are MNHEY and SVGEGT. This CDR3 is 15 amino acids long. After removal of 5 bases from V and 2 bases from J, the junction contained 9 bases not matched to a gene. This CDR3 reads CASSPGTALTYEQYF. The CDR3 DNA sequence: TGTGCCAGCAGTCCGGGGACAGCACTCACCTACGAGCAGTACTTC.

The gene calls are TRBV6-6 and TRBJ1-5, with 8 bases matching TRBD1. Per the germline V gene, CDR1 is MNHNY and CDR2 is SVGAGI (reference sequence). The CDR3 contains 14 residues. Germline trimming cut 5 bases from V and 4 bases from J; bases unmatched to any gene: 4. DNA of the CDR3: TGTGCCAGCAGTCCGACAGGGGTTAATCAGCCCCAGCATTTT. Translating it yields CASSPTGVNQPQHF.

V is TRBV9 and J is TRBJ1-1; D is unresolved. Germline lookup yields CDR1 SGDLS and CDR2 YYNGEE. Trimming pared 4 bases from V and 3 bases from J, leaving 16 bases between. The CDR3 runs to 15 residues. The CDR3, as DNA: TGTGCCAGCAGCCCCGAAGTCGCGTTATACACTGAAGCTTTCTTT. It translates to CASSPEVALYTEAFF.

The chain combines TRBV15 with TRBJ2-5, with TRBD1 identical over 9 bases. This CDR3 has 16 residues. The junction had 12 bases not matched to a gene; V was cut back by 5 bases and J by 5 bases. Germline V gene sequence: CDR1 LNHNV, CDR2 YYDKDF (reference sequence). Here the CDR3 DNA reads TGTGCCACCAGCGCTTCAGGTGGGACAGGGTCCGAGACCCAGTACTTC. Translating it yields CATSASGGTGSETQYF.

This clone has a single count. V and J are TRBV5-1 and TRBJ2-5, with D perhaps TRBD2 (6 bases). Germline V CDR1 and CDR2: SGHRS, YFSETQ. CDR3 size: 14 residues. Trimming took off 0 bases at V and 4 bases at J, with 10 bases between the two ends. The CDR3 is CASSLGQGGETQYF. The CDR3 nucleotides are TGCGCCAGCAGCTTGGGGCAGGGAGGAGAGACCCAGTACTTC.

The chain recombines TRBV24-1 with TRBJ2-3; D call uncertain. The CDR3 extends over 12 amino acids. V was pared by 5 bases and J by 3 bases, with 5 bases between. Germline-derived CDR1 and CDR2 are KGHDR and SFDVKD. The CDR3, as DNA: TGTGCCACCAGTGGAGCGACAGATACGCAGTATTTT. Protein sequence: CATSGATDTQYF.

The chain couples TRBV2 to TRBJ2-1, with D perhaps matching TRBD1 (5 bases). From germline, CDR1 is SNHLY and CDR2 FYNNEI. The CDR3 loop spans 14 amino acids. V lost 6 bases, J lost 5 bases, and 14 bases lay in between. The CDR3 sequence: CASRDVQVNNEQFF. The CDR3 nucleotides read TGTGCCAGCAGGGACGTACAGGTCAACAATGAGCAGTTCTTC.

The count of this clone is one. The rearrangement links TRBV11-3 to TRBJ2-1, with 8 bases matching TRBD1. This CDR3 is 14 amino acids long. CDR1 and CDR2 from the germline V gene are SGHNT and YENEEA. Unmatched junction bases numbered 5, after V lost 3 bases and J lost 7 bases. The CDR3 spells CASSFGQGLNEQFF. DNA for the CDR3: TGTGCCAGCAGCTTCGGACAGGGCCTGAATGAGCAGTTCTTC.

V and J are TRBV6-6 and TRBJ2-3; 7 positions agree with TRBD1. V dropped 5 bases and J dropped 6; count of bases not matched to a gene: 8. CDR3 length: 14 residues. CDR1 and CDR2 from the germline V gene are MNHNY and SVGAGI (reference sequence). The CDR3 is CASSGTGALDTQYF. The CDR3 DNA follows: TGTGCCAGCAGTGGTACAGGGGCTTTGGATACGCAGTATTTT.

In DNA, the CDR3 is TGTGCCAGCAGTTCGACAGGGGGGAACACCGGGGAGCTGTTTTTT. This encodes CASSSTGGNTGELFF. The chain uses TRBV2 and TRBJ2-2; 9 nucleotides match TRBD1. This CDR3 is 15 amino acids long. CDR1 is SNHLY and CDR2 is FYNNEI in the germline V gene. J gave up 1 base and V 5 bases, and 2 bases lay outside the gene matches.

The chain links TRBV5-6 to TRBJ2-7, with 7 bases that match TRBD1. This CDR3 contains 14 residues. The junction had 10 bases not matched to a gene; V was cut back by 4 bases and J by 6 bases. Germline CDR1 is SGHDT and CDR2 is YYEEEE. The CDR3 reads CASSQTGWYGEQYF. The CDR3, as DNA: TGTGCCAGCAGCCAGACAGGGTGGTACGGCGAGCAGTACTTC.

The chain uses TRBV7-8 and TRBJ2-3, with unresolved D. CDR1 is SGHVS and CDR2 is FQNEAQ in the germline V gene. Trimming shortened V by 1 base and J by 6 bases, and 14 bases separated the two germline ends. The CDR3 spans 15 residues. Here the CDR3 DNA reads TGTGCCAGCAGCTTAGGAGCAGGCCCCACGGATACGCAGTATTTT. Protein product: CASSLGAGPTDTQYF.

This chain's CDR3 is CASSKRGLGNTGELFF. The CDR3 region has the DNA TGTGCCAGCAGCAAAAGGGGACTCGGGAACACCGGGGAGCTGTTTTTT. V and J are TRBV21-1 and TRBJ2-2; the table assigns TRBD2, which was not confirmed against the DNA. TRBV21-1 is annotated as a pseudogene. This CDR3 has 16 residues.

The chain carries TRBV6-5 and TRBJ2-7; 10 bases line up with TRBD1. V trimming: 8 bases; J trimming: 6 bases; junction bases outside the gene matches: 13. This CDR3 contains 15 residues. The germline CDR1 and CDR2 sequences are MNHEY and SVGAGI. CDR3 amino acids: CASSRIRDRGGEQYF. DNA of the CDR3: TGTGCCAGCTCTAGAATCCGGGACAGGGGCGGCGAGCAGTACTTC.